This T cell receptor beta chain comes out of a study of blood T cell repertoires in COVID-19. Study-wide context: There were acute and convalescent COVID-19 samples, and they came from the United States, Italy and Spain. PBMCs, B-cell-depleted T cells, or T cells were the source of the cDNA or gDNA that made up the material.

Patients in Seattle were enrolled during active infection, then followed longitudinally. Per the study methods: Reference gene primers were amplified, and this amplification served to estimate nucleated cell counts. Only in-frame clones appear in the TCRdb table, and some are missing; sequencing was by immunoSEQ multiplex PCR. V, J and clone size derive from that table, while D and trimming were established from the DNA sequence. The data show 55,000 to 75,000 clones, approximately 88% seen once. The CDR3 has 15 residues. Germline V lookup: CDR1 SNHLY, CDR2 FYNNEI. Trimming removed 6 bases from V and 1 base from J, with 14 bases in between. This clone was seen once.

Source material: peripheral blood. The genes are TRBV2 and TRBJ2-3, with TRBD2 as a possible D gene (6 bases). This sequence originates from a man aged 55 to 70 with COVID-19, enrolled during active disease. DNA for the CDR3: TGTGCCAGCAGCGAAACGGGAGTTGGCACAGATACGCAGTATTTT. Translation: CASSETGVGTDTQYF.